This TCR beta chain was identified in a study of blood T cell repertoires in COVID-19. Germline-derived CDR1 and CDR2 are SGHTS and YDEGEE. The CDR3 is 11 amino acids. With 2 bases removed from V and 6 bases from J, the gap between germline ends came to 5 bases. This clone was observed a few times. This table comes from immunoSEQ multiplex PCR, and its TCRdb copy is limited to in-frame clones, with some not included. Among some 490,000 clones listed, approximately 90% were seen once. This chain connects TRBV5-8 to TRBJ1-2; D remains ambiguous. Sequenced input: PBMCs or T cells enriched from blood (not recorded which). The receptor comes from a woman aged 55-70 years who had recovered from COVID-19. The CDR3 DNA reads TGTGCCAGCAGCTTACAAGATGGCTACACCTTC. Protein: CASSLQDGYTF. The full variable domain, completed using reference TRBV5-8 and TRBJ1-2, is EAGVTQSPTHLIKTRGQQATLRCSPISGHTSVYWYQQALGLGLQFLLWYDEGEERNRGNFPPRFSGRQFPNYSSELNVNALELEDSALYLCASSLQDGYTFGSGTRLTVV.